These 24 T cell receptor beta chains were all obtained from the same sample, sequenced in a study of T cells in Graves' hyperthyroidism and ophthalmopathy. It was RNA transcripts that yielded the amplified TCR beta CDR3 regions. The TCR CDR3 first-round RT-PCR relied on the HTBI primer set. TCRdb called the multiplex PCR reads again in MiXCR, with one record for every CDR3 protein. Among more than 450,000 distinct CDR3 sequences, around 20% were seen once, and the ten largest hold over 45%. The sequencing input was blood. These receptors all come from a man aged 40-49 years with Graves' ophthalmopathy.

This clonotype occurred many times. The rearrangement uses TRBV12-3 or TRBV12-4 and TRBJ2-3; TRBD2 aligns across 12 bases. V was pared by 6 bases and J by 0 bases, with 10 bases of the junction left unmatched. The CDR3 has 18 residues. CDR3 amino acids: CASSLLAGGPTSTDTQYF. The CDR3 nucleotides read TGTGCCAGCAGCCTACTAGCGGGGGGTCCGACTAGCACAGATACGCAGTATTTT.

There are many counts of this clonotype. V gene TRBV2 combines with J gene TRBJ2-3; D possibly uses TRBD1 or TRBD2 (6 bases each). Germline V gene data show CDR1 as SNHLY and CDR2 as FYNNEI. The CDR3 sequence is 12 residues long. The V end lost 10 bases, the J end lost 4 bases, and 12 bases lay between the germline ends. The DNA for the CDR3 is TGTGCCAACACCGGGGGCGCAGATACGCAGTATTTT. Its translation: CANTGGADTQYF.

This clonotype was counted ten times or more. The chain has TRBV12-3 or TRBV12-4 and TRBJ2-3; perhaps TRBD1 as D (5 bases). The CDR3 extends over 14 amino acids. V lost 1 base, J lost 6 bases, and 11 bases lay in between. CDR3 region: CASSLEDTVDTQYF. The CDR3 region has the DNA TGTGCCAGCAGTTTAGAGGACACCGTGGATACGCAGTATTTT.

This clonotype was seen a few times. This chain connects TRBV12-3 or TRBV12-4 to TRBJ2-7, with 7 bases matching TRBD1. Germline trimming cut 2 bases from V and 1 base from J; bases unmatched to any gene: 2. The CDR3 has 14 amino acids. CDR3 bases: TGTGCCAGCAGTTTACAACAGGGGTCCTACGAGCAGTACTTC. Its protein is CASSLQQGSYEQYF.

This clonotype was seen once. The chain recombines TRBV12-3 or TRBV12-4 with TRBJ1-1; D uncertain. Trimming stripped 5 bases from V and 10 bases from J, with 14 bases between. This CDR3 contains 12 residues. CDR3 residues: CASSPLGVAAFF. The CDR3, as DNA: TGTGCCAGCAGTCCCCTGGGAGTGGCAGCTTTCTTT.

The chain uses TRBV19 and TRBJ2-3; TRBD1 matches at 7 bases. Trimming took 5 bases from V and 4 from J; bases not matched to a gene: 9. The germline V gene has CDR1 LNHDA and CDR2 SQIVND (reference sequence). The CDR3 consists of 15 residues. In DNA form, the CDR3 reads TGTGCCAGTAGTGCCGGACAGGCTGGTTCAGATACGCAGTATTTT. Protein: CASSAGQAGSDTQYF.

This clonotype was picked up a small number of times. The gene calls are TRBV3-1 and TRBJ2-7; D is possibly TRBD1 or TRBD2 (5 bases each). Germline lookup yields CDR1 LGHDT and CDR2 YNNKEL (reference sequence). V was pared by 7 bases and J by 1 base, with 14 bases between. This CDR3 spans 14 amino acids. The chain's CDR3 is CASTPGTASYEQYF. CDR3 in DNA: TGTGCCAGCACCCCCGGGACCGCGTCCTACGAGCAGTACTTC.

This clonotype was seen many times. This chain connects TRBV7-8 to TRBJ2-1, with TRBD2 identical over 9 bases. The V segment lost 2 bases and the J segment 8 bases; nucleotides outside the gene matches: 7. Germline CDR1 reads SGHVS; CDR2 reads FQNEAQ. CDR3 length equals 15 residues. CDR3 bases: TGTGCCAGCAGCTTATCCGCGGGAGGGACGCATGAGCAGTTCTTC. Amino acid sequence: CASSLSAGGTHEQFF. Combining the CDR3 with reference TRBV7-8 and TRBJ2-1 gives the whole variable domain GAGVSQSPRYKVAKRGQDVALRCDPISGHVSLFWYQQALGQGPEFLTYFQNEAQLDKSGLPSDRFFAERPEGSVSTLKIQRTQQEDSAVYLCASSLSAGGTHEQFFGPGTRLTVL.

This clonotype was seen many times. The gene calls are TRBV7-2 and TRBJ2-5; D gene uncertain. Germline V CDR1 and CDR2: SGHTA, FQGNSA. This CDR3 contains 15 residues. The V gene lost 1 base and the J gene lost 2 bases, with 11 bases spanning the gap. The CDR3 region is CASSLVGFPQETQYF. The DNA for the CDR3 is TGTGCCAGCAGCTTAGTGGGATTTCCTCAAGAGACCCAGTACTTC. Full variable domain (outside the CDR3, taken from reference TRBV7-2 and TRBJ2-5): GAGVSQSPSNKVTEKGKDVELRCDPISGHTALYWYRQSLGQGLEFLIYFQGNSAPDKSGLPSDRFSAERTGGSVSTLTIQRTQQEDSAVYLCASSLVGFPQETQYFGPGTRLLVL.

V and J are TRBV2 and TRBJ1-2; D might be TRBD1 (6 bases). V dropped 3 bases and J dropped 7 bases, with 12 bases sitting between them. The V gene's germline CDR1 is SNHLY and CDR2 FYNNEI. The CDR3 totals 13 residues. CDR3 nucleotide sequence: TGTGCCAGCAGTGAGGGACAAGTCTCTGGCTACACCTTC. Protein: CASSEGQVSGYTF.

The rearrangement uses TRBV6-1 and TRBJ1-5; possibly TRBD1 for D (5 bases). The V and J ends lost 5 bases and 4 bases respectively, with 15 bases between them. CDR1 is MNHNS, CDR2 SASEGT, per germline. CDR3 size: 15 residues. The CDR3 nucleotides read TGTGCCAGCAGTAACGGGGGGGTTGGGAATCAGCCCCAGCATTTT. It yields the protein CASSNGGVGNQPQHF.

This sequence joins TRBV9 and TRBJ2-7, with 8 nucleotides matching TRBD2. J was trimmed by 2 bases and V by 3 bases; bases with no gene match: 7. The CDR3 has 15 amino acids. Germline CDR1 is SGDLS and CDR2 is YYNGEE. CDR3 nucleotide sequence: TGTGCCAGCAGCGCCGGGACTAGGCCTACCTACGAGCAGTACTTC. It yields the protein CASSAGTRPTYEQYF.

About this clonotype itself: Just one base apart from a much larger clone, this may be a read error. V is TRBV27 and J is TRBJ2-7; 11 bases line up with TRBD1. There are 14 residues in the CDR3. Germline CDR1 MNHEY, CDR2 SMNVEV (reference sequence). The CDR3 DNA is TGTGCCAGCACCCCCGGGACAGGGGGATCCGAGCAGTGCTTC. It yields the protein CASTPGTGGSEQCF.

This clonotype showed up many times. The rearrangement links TRBV7-2 to TRBJ2-3, with D possibly called TRBD1 or TRBD2 (5 bases each). The CDR3 is 17 residues long. Trimming cost V 4 bases and J 4 bases, with 21 bases left between them. Germline CDR1 is SGHTA and CDR2 is FQGNSA. For the CDR3, the DNA is TGTGCCAGCAGCTCCAACCCCTGGGGGAGCGGCCCAGATACGCAGTATTTT. This encodes CASSSNPWGSGPDTQYF.

V and J are TRBV11-1 and TRBJ2-7, with 10 bases fitting TRBD2. Trimming cost V 5 bases and J 4 bases; bases outside gene matches: 11. The CDR3 length is 16 residues. Germline CDR1 SGHAT, CDR2 FQDESV (reference sequence). The CDR3 is CASSPLAGGPVYEQYF. CDR3 bases: TGTGCCAGCAGCCCCTTAGCGGGAGGCCCGGTATACGAGCAGTACTTC.

The chain joins TRBV7-9 to TRBJ2-7; TRBD2 matches at 8 bases. Losses at the gene ends were 8 bases for V and 0 bases for J; bases not matched to a gene: 3. Germline loops: CDR1 SEHNR, CDR2 FQNEAQ (reference sequence). This CDR3 has 13 residues. The CDR3 loop reads CASARGDSYEQYF. The CDR3 DNA sequence: TGTGCCAGCGCGCGGGGGGACTCCTACGAGCAGTACTTC.

The chain combines TRBV6-5 with TRBJ2-4, with D possibly being TRBD2 (6 bases). The V and J ends lost 2 bases and 4 bases respectively, with 18 bases between them. The CDR3 is 17 residues long. The germline CDR1 and CDR2 sequences are MNHEY and SVGAGI. CDR3 sequence reads: CASSYALEGMRKNIQYF. The CDR3 region has the DNA TGTGCCAGCAGTTACGCCTTGGAGGGGATGAGGAAAAACATTCAGTACTTC.

This clonotype was seen just once. The chain uses TRBV24-1 and TRBJ1-4; D remains ambiguous. V was cut by 12 bases and J by 3 bases, with 22 bases left in between. Germline values: CDR1 KGHDR, CDR2 SFDVKD. This CDR3 spans 16 amino acids. The CDR3 nucleotides read TGTGCCCCCGCATACAAATTCAAAAGGGCTAATGAAAAACTGTTTTTT. Its protein is CAPAYKFKRANEKLFF.

This clonotype was recorded many times. J is TRBJ2-1 and V is TRBV12-3 or TRBV12-4, with 10 bases that match TRBD2. V trimming: 3 bases; J trimming: 7 bases; junction bases outside the gene matches: 6. This CDR3 is built from 15 residues. Here the CDR3 DNA reads TGTGCCAGCAGTTTCTCCAGCGGGGGGGTTAATGAGCAGTTCTTC. It translates to CASSFSSGGVNEQFF.

Remarks on this clonotype: The junction shows a germline mismatch at one end, possibly a read error. This chain connects TRBV2 to TRBJ1-1, with unresolved D. The CDR3 totals 11 residues. The germline gives CDR1 SNHLY, CDR2 FYNNEI. This CDR3 reads CASKGNSEAFF. The CDR3 coding sequence is TGTGCCAGCAAAGGGAACTCTGAAGCTTTCTTT.

This clonotype was detected ten times or more. The V call is TRBV7-9, the J call TRBJ2-5; maybe TRBD1 (6 bases). CDR1 is SEHNR, CDR2 FQNEAQ, per germline (reference sequence). The V end lost 5 bases, the J end lost 4 bases, and 17 bases lay between the germline ends. The CDR3 runs 15 residues. CDR3 region: CASSGRDKDRETQYF. The CDR3 bases are TGTGCCAGCAGCGGCCGGGACAAGGATCGAGAGACCCAGTACTTC.

This clonotype was detected many times. The chain is built from TRBV11-1 and TRBJ2-7; no firm D call. Germline CDR1 and CDR2: SGHAT and FQDESV (reference sequence). The CDR3 runs 16 residues. V shed 2 bases and J shed 4 bases, with 18 bases lying between them. CDR3 sequence: CASSLPPGRFLYEQYF. Here the CDR3 DNA reads TGTGCCAGCAGCTTACCACCCGGGCGCTTCTTATACGAGCAGTACTTC.

The rearrangement links TRBV7-6 to TRBJ1-1, with D maybe TRBD1 (5 bases). Germline V CDR1 and CDR2: SGHVS, FNYEAQ. V was cut by 4 bases and J by 4 bases, with 13 bases left in between. The CDR3 extends over 14 amino acids. CDR3 region: CASSSLGGTTEAFF. DNA for the CDR3: TGTGCCAGCAGCTCCCTGGGGGGGACCACTGAAGCTTTCTTT.

In this sample, this clonotype turned up many times. Germline and junction disagree at one end, which may indicate a read error. The CDR3 here is CASSSAGDQYEQCF. The CDR3 coding sequence is TGTGCCAGCAGTTCAGCGGGAGACCAGTACGAGCAGTGCTTC. The chain uses TRBV27 and TRBJ2-7, with 8 positions matching TRBD2. There are 14 residues in the CDR3. Germline CDR1 reads MNHEY; CDR2 reads SMNVEV (reference sequence).